Presented here are 7 T cell receptor beta chains from one specimen sequenced in a study of control samples from healthy donors and cancer patients. Profiling relied on immunoSEQ multiplex PCR, and the TCRdb table lists in-frame clones only, not all of them. The table shows around 140,000 clones, with 90% to 95% occurring only once. What was sequenced was blood. These receptor sequences come from a man aged 35-49 years in good health.

The CDR3 DNA follows: TGTGCCAGTAGTATAACTTTCCAGCGGGAGAGACTAAACAATGAGCAGTTCTTC. This gives the protein CASSITFQRERLNNEQFF. The J gene is TRBJ2-1, the V gene TRBV19, with 8 bases fitting TRBD2. Germline V CDR1 and CDR2: LNHDA, SQIVND (reference sequence). The CDR3 has 18 residues. Unmatched junction bases numbered 14, after V lost 2 bases and J lost 5 bases.

The chain's CDR3 is CASSAGSRGNQPQHF. CDR3 sequence (DNA): TGCGCCAGCAGTGCAGGGAGTAGGGGCAATCAGCCCCAGCATTTT. The chain is built from TRBV10-2 and TRBJ1-5; the D gene is possibly TRBD1 (5 bases). CDR1 is WSHSY, CDR2 SAAADI, per germline. The CDR3 has 15 residues. The V gene lost 4 bases and the J gene lost 2 bases, with 12 bases spanning the gap.

The chain combines TRBV7-9 with TRBJ1-1, with D unclear. The V end was cut by 3 bases, the J end by 0 bases, with 11 bases between. The CDR3 covers 15 residues. CDR1 and CDR2 from the germline V gene are SEHNR and FQNEAQ (reference sequence). The CDR3 here is CASSFWARMNTEAFF. Here the CDR3 DNA reads TGTGCCAGCAGCTTTTGGGCCCGAATGAACACTGAAGCTTTCTTT.

Regarding this clone: This same CDR3 is encoded by further DNA sequences in the sample. This rearrangement joins TRBV18 to TRBJ2-7; 7 bases match TRBD1. The germline CDR1 and CDR2 sequences are KGHSH and LQKENI. CDR3 size: 14 residues. V shed 5 bases and J 0 bases; nucleotides not matched to a gene: 4. The CDR3 protein is CASSSYRGSYEQYF. CDR3 in DNA: TGTGCCAGCTCATCTTACAGGGGCTCCTACGAGCAGTACTTC.

The rearrangement links TRBV30 to TRBJ1-6; the D is unclear. Trimming took 8 bases from V and 0 from J, leaving 8 bases between them. Germline V CDR1 and CDR2: GTSNPN, SVGIG (reference sequence). The CDR3 is made up of 13 amino acids. CDR3 DNA: TGTGCCGGGTCCAGCTCCTATAATTCACCCCTCCACTTT. The encoded protein is CAGSSSYNSPLHF.

The rearrangement links TRBV12-3 or TRBV12-4 to TRBJ1-4; D unclear. This CDR3 comprises 13 residues. The V end was cut by 1 base, the J end by 2 bases, with 2 bases between. The CDR3 DNA follows: TGTGCCAGCAGTTTAGGTACTAATGAAAAACTGTTTTTT. Protein: CASSLGTNEKLFF.

The rearrangement uses TRBV7-9 and TRBJ1-5; D is uncertain. The V gene lost 7 bases and the J gene lost 6 bases, with 19 bases spanning the gap. Per the germline V gene, CDR1 is SEHNR and CDR2 is FQNEAQ (reference sequence). The CDR3 contains 15 residues. The CDR3 nucleotides are TGTGCCAGCACCCCTAGCGGGGTTTCGATTCAGCCCCAGCATTTT. Protein: CASTPSGVSIQPQHF.